This T cell receptor (beta chain) is drawn from a study of control samples from healthy donors and cancer patients. TCRdb's table, derived via immunoSEQ multiplex PCR, lists solely in-frame clones and lacks some. Altogether more than 9,500 clones are present, 85% to 90% being singletons, with the ten largest covering 2.8%. Looked up from germline, CDR1 is KGHSH and CDR2 is LQKENI. The CDR3 spans 11 residues. V shed 2 bases and J shed 6 bases, with 2 bases lying between them. V and J are TRBV18 and TRBJ2-1; D is uncertain. Sequenced: formalin-fixed, paraffin-embedded tissue. The receptor's source is a male donor with melanoma. The CDR3 nucleotides read TGTGCCAGCTCACCAGGCAATGAGCAGTTCTTC. This translates into CASSPGNEQFF.